Listed below are T cell receptor beta chains from one sample, sequenced in a study of beta chain features in type 1 diabetes. TCRdb keeps only in-frame clones here, not all; method: immunoSEQ multiplex PCR. The repertoire holds 50,000 to 65,000 clones, with 35% to 50% as singletons. The sequenced material came from Tregs from blood. The source is a young man with type 1 diabetes. The CDR3 runs from the conserved cysteine through the conserved F or W. A D gene is named only where the DNA matches it firmly. The size field is filled for only some rows; it gives once, few, many or a size class.

J,D,size,V,DNA,CDR3
TRBJ2-1,.,many,TRBV19,TGTGCCAGTAGTATATACCGGGACAACAATGAGCAGTTCTTC,CASSIYRDNNEQFF
TRBJ1-5,.,few,TRBV18,TGTGCCAGCTCACCGGAATCATCGGGGAGTCAGCCCCAGCATTTT,CASSPESSGSQPQHF
TRBJ2-3,.,.,TRBV7-3,TGTGCCAGCAGCTTAAGCGGTTTCACAGATACGCAGTATTTT,CASSLSGFTDTQYF
TRBJ2-5,.,.,TRBV5-3,TGTGCCAGAAGCTTGGGACAGCACCAAGAGACCCAGTACTTC,CARSLGQHQETQYF
TRBJ1-2,.,.,TRBV19,TGTGCCAGTAGTATACTGCGGGAACACTATGGCTACACCTTC,CASSILREHYGYTF
TRBJ1-2,.,few,TRBV7-2,TGTGCCAGCAGCTTCGATGCCTCGGGAACTAACTATGGCTACACCTTC,CASSFDASGTNYGYTF
TRBJ2-5,TRBD2,.,TRBV11-3,TGTGCCAGCAGCTCCGGACTAGCGGGTAAAGAGACCCAGTACTTC,CASSSGLAGKETQYF
TRBJ1-1,TRBD1,.,TRBV29-1,TGCAGCGTTCATGACAGGGGCACTGAAGCTTTCTTT,CSVHDRGTEAFF
TRBJ2-2,TRBD1,.,TRBV10-3,TGTGCCATCAGTGGCCAGCCGACAGGGGGGACGGGAACCGGGGAGCTGTTTTTT,CAISGQPTGGTGTGELFF
TRBJ2-2,.,once,TRBV7-2,TGTGCCAGCAGCTTATACAGGGATGACACCGGGGAGCTGTTTTTT,CASSLYRDDTGELFF
TRBJ2-1,.,.,TRBV5-1,TGCGCCAGCAGGGAGTACAGGGATTACCTGCCGGATGAGCAGTTCTTC,CASREYRDYLPDEQFF
TRBJ1-2,TRBD1,.,TRBV30,TGTGCCTGGAGCCGGGGGACAGGGGCTAGTAACTATGGCTACACCTTC,CAWSRGTGASNYGYTF
TRBJ2-2,.,.,TRBV7-2,TGTGCCAGCAGCTTACAGGGTCACACCGGGGAGCTGTTTTTT,CASSLQGHTGELFF
TRBJ2-1,TRBD2,few,TRBV6-6,TGTGCCAGCAGTCGGGTCGCACTAGCGGGGCGCAATGAGCAGTTCTTC,CASSRVALAGRNEQFF
TRBJ2-1,TRBD1,.,TRBV15,TGTGCCACCAGCAGAGATCGACAGGGGATATACAATGAGCAGTTCTTC,CATSRDRQGIYNEQFF
TRBJ2-6,.,few,TRBV29-1,TGCAGCGTTTCAGTGAGGGGGGGCACTGGGGCCAACGTCCTGACTTTC,CSVSVRGGTGANVLTF
TRBJ1-5,.,.,TRBV7-2,TGTGCCAGCAGCTTTCCGGGTCCTCAGCCCCAGCATTTT,CASSFPGPQPQHF
TRBJ1-2,.,.,TRBV7-8,TGTGCCAGCAGCATTGACAGCCCGTATGGCTACACCTTC,CASSIDSPYGYTF
TRBJ2-1,TRBD2,.,TRBV10-3,TGTGCCATCAGCCCGACTAGCGGGATGATTGAAGAGCAGTTCTTC,CAISPTSGMIEEQFF
TRBJ2-1,TRBD2,.,TRBV7-6,TGTGCCAGCAGCCCACGGACTAGCGGGAGCTACAATGAGCAGTTCTTC,CASSPRTSGSYNEQFF
TRBJ2-2,TRBD1,few,TRBV4-1,TGCGCCAGCAGCCAAGAACCGGGACAGGGGGACACCGGGGAGCTGTTTTTT,CASSQEPGQGDTGELFF
TRBJ2-7,TRBD2,few,TRBV4-2,TGTGCCAGCAGCCAAGGCCGCAGCGGGAGCTACGAGCAGTACTTC,CASSQGRSGSYEQYF
TRBJ2-7,TRBD2,once,TRBV2,TGTGCCAGCAATCCCGATCCGGGAGGAGGGTCCTACGAGCAGTACTTC,CASNPDPGGGSYEQYF
TRBJ2-7,TRBD1,few,TRBV27,TGTGCCAGCAGTTTCAAGGCAGGGGGCAAGTACGAGCAGTACTTC,CASSFKAGGKYEQYF
TRBJ2-4,TRBD1,few,TRBV5-1,TGCGCCAGCAGCTTAGACGCATACAGGGGCAAAAACATTCAGTACTTC,CASSLDAYRGKNIQYF
TRBJ2-5,.,few,TRBV5-1,TGCGCCAGCAGCTTGATGTCGGGAGTCGCAGAGACCCAGTACTTC,CASSLMSGVAETQYF
TRBJ2-5,TRBD1,.,TRBV6-1,TGTGCCAGCAGGGGGACAGGGTCAGAGACCCAGTACTTC,CASRGTGSETQYF
TRBJ2-1,.,.,TRBV4-2,TGTGCCAGCAGCCAAGCTCCTGCGGACTACAATGAGCAGTTCTTC,CASSQAPADYNEQFF
TRBJ1-5,.,once,TRBV6-1,TGTGCCAGCAGTAGACAGAGCAATCAGCCCCAGCATTTT,CASSRQSNQPQHF
TRBJ2-3,.,.,TRBV2,TGTGCCAGCAGTGGGCAGAGCGGTGGGGCAGATACGCAGTATTTT,CASSGQSGGADTQYF
TRBJ2-7,TRBD1,.,TRBV25-1,TGTGCCAGCAGAGGGACAGTTTCCTACGAGCAGTACTTC,CASRGTVSYEQYF